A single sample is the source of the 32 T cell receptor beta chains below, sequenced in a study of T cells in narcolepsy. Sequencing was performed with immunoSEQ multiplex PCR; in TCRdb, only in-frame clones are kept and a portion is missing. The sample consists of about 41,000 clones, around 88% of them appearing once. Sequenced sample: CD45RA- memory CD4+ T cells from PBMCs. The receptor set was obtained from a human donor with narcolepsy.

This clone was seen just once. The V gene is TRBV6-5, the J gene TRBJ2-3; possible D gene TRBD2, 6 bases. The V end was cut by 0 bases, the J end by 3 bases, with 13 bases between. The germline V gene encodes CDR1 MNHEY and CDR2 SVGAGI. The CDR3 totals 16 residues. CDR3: CASSYSEGVRTDTQYF. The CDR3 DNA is TGTGCCAGCAGTTACTCGGAGGGAGTGAGGACAGATACGCAGTATTTT.

Here the CDR3 reads CASSLYVQNTGELFF. The CDR3 nucleotides read TGTGCCAGCAGCTTATACGTTCAGAACACCGGGGAGCTGTTTTTT. V and J are TRBV7-9 and TRBJ2-2; D not certain. This CDR3 comprises 15 residues. V lost 2 bases, J lost 1 base, and 8 bases lay in between. The germline CDR1 and CDR2 sequences are SEHNR and FQNEAQ (reference sequence).

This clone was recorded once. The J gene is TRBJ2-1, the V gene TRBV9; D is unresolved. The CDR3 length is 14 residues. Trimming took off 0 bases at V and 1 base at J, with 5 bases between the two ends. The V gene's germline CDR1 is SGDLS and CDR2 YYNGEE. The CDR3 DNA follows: TGTGCCAGCAGCGTAGCTCTATCCTACAATGAGCAGTTCTTC. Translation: CASSVALSYNEQFF.

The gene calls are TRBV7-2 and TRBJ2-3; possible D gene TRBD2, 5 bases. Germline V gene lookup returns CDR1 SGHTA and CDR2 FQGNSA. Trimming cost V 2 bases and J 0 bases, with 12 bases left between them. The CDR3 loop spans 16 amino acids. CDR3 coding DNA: TGTGCCAGCAGCTTACAGACTACCACTAGCACAGATACGCAGTATTTT. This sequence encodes CASSLQTTTSTDTQYF.

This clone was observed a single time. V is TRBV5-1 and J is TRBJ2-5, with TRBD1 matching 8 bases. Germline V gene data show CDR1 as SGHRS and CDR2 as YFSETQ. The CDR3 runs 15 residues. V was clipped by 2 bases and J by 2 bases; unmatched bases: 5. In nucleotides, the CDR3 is TGCGCCAGCAGCTTCCCCGACAGGGGTCAAGAGACCCAGTACTTC. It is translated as CASSFPDRGQETQYF.

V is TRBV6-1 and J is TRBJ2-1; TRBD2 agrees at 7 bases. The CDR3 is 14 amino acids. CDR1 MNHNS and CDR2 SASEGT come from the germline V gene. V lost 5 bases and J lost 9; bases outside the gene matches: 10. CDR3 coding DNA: TGTGCCAGCAGTCACGGACTAGGGCAGGCTGAGCAGTTCTTC. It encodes CASSHGLGQAEQFF.

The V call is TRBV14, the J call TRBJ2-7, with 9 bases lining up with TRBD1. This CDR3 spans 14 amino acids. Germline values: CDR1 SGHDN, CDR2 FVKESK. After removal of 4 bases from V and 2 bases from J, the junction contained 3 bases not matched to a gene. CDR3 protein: CASSPRQGAYEQYF. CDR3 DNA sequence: TGTGCCAGCAGCCCCCGACAGGGGGCCTACGAGCAGTACTTC.

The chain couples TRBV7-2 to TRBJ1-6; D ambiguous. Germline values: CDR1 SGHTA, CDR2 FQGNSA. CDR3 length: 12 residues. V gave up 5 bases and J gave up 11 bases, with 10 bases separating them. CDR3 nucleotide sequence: TGTGCCAGCAGCCTCGGCGTTCCACCCCTCCACTTT. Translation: CASSLGVPPLHF.

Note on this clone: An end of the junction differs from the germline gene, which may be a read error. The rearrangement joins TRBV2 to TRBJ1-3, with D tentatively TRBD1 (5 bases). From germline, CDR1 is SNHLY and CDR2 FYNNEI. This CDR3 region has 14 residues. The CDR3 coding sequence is TGTGCCAGCAGTGCGGGGCCGTCCGGAAACACAATATATTTT. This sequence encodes CASSAGPSGNTIYF.

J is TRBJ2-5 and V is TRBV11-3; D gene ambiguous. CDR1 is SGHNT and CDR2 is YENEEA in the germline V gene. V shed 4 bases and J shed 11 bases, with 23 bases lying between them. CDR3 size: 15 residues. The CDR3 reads CASSSPPFGVVGQYF. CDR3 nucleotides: TGTGCCAGCAGCTCTCCCCCTTTTGGGGTCGTTGGGCAGTACTTC.

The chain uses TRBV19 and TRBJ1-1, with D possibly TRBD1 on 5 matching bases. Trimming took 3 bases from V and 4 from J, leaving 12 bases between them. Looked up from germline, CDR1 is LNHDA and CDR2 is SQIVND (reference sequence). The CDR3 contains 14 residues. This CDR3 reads CASSIFEGPTEAFF. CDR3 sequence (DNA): TGTGCCAGTAGTATCTTCGAGGGGCCCACTGAAGCTTTCTTT.

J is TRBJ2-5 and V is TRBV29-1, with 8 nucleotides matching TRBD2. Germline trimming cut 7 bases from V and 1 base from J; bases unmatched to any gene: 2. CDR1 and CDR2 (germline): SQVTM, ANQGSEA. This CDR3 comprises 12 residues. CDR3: CSGGTSQETQYF. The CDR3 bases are TGCAGCGGAGGGACTAGCCAAGAGACCCAGTACTTC. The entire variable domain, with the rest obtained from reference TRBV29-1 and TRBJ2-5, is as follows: SAVISQKPSRDICQRGTSLTIQCQVDSQVTMMFWYRQQPGQSLTLIATANQGSEATYESGFVIDKFPISRPNLTFSTLTVSNMSPEDSSIYLCSGGTSQETQYFGPGTRLLVL.

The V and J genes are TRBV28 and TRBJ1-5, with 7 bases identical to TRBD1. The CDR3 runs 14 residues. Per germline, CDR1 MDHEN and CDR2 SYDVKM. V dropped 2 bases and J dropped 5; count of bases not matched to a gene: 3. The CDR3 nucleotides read TGTGCCAGCAGTTTAGTCCAGGGGGATCAGCCCCAGCATTTT. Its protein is CASSLVQGDQPQHF.

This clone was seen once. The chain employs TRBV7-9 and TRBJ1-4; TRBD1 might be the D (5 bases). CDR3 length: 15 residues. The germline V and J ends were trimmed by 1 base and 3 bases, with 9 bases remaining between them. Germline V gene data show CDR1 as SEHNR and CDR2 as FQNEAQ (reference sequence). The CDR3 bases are TGTGCCAGCAGCTTAGGGGCAGGGTCTAATGAAAAACTGTTTTTT. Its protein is CASSLGAGSNEKLFF. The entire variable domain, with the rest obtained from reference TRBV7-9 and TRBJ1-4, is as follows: DTGVSQNPRHKITKRGQNVTFRCDPISEHNRLYWYRQTLGQGPEFLTYFQNEAQLEKSRLLSDRFSAERPKGSFSTLEIQRTEQGDSAMYLCASSLGAGSNEKLFFGSGTQLSVL.

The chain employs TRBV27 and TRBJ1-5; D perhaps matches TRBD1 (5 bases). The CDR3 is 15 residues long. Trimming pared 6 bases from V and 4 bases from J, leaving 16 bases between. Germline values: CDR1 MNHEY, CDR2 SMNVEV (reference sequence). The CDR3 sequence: CASRKVGRNNQPQHF. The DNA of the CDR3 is TGTGCCAGCAGAAAGGTGGGACGGAATAATCAGCCCCAGCATTTT.

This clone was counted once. CDR3 bases: TGTGCCAGCAGTCTAGGAAACACCATATATTTT. Its protein is CASSLGNTIYF. The chain recombines TRBV6-9 with TRBJ1-3; unclear D gene. Trimming took off 5 bases at V and 4 bases at J, with 3 bases between the two ends. This CDR3 has 11 residues. From germline, CDR1 is MNHGY and CDR2 SVAAGI.

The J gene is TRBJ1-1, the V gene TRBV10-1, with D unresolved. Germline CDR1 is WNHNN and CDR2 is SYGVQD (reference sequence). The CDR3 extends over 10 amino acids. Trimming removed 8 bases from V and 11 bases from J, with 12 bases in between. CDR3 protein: CASRNPVAFF. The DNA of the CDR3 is TGCGCCAGCCGTAATCCGGTGGCTTTCTTT.

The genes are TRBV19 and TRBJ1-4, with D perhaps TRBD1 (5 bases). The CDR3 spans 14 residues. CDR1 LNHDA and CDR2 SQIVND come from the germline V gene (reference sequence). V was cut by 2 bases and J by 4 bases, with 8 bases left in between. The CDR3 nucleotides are TGTGCCAGTAGTATACGGGGCCTTAATGAAAAACTGTTTTTT. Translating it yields CASSIRGLNEKLFF.

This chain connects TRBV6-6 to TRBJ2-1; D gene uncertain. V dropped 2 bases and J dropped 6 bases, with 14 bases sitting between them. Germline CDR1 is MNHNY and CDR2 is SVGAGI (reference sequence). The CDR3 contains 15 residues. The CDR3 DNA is TGTGCCAGCAGTTACGCCCCCGGTACAGTCAATGAGCAGTTCTTC. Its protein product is CASSYAPGTVNEQFF.

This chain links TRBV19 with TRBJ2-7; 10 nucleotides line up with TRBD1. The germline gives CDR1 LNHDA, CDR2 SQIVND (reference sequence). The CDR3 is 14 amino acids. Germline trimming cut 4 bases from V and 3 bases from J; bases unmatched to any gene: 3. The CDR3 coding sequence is TGTGCCAGTAGTACCGGGACAGGGGACTACGAGCAGTACTTC. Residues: CASSTGTGDYEQYF.

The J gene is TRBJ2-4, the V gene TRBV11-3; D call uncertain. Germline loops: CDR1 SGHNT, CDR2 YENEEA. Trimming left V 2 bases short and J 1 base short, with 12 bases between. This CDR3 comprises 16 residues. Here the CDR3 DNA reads TGTGCCAGCAGCTTATCGGTGGGCTCGGCCAAAAACATTCAGTACTTC. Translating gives CASSLSVGSAKNIQYF.

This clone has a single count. The CDR3 nucleotides read TGTGCCAGCAGCCCAGAGGTTCAGGGGGGCTCCTACACCTTC. Translated: CASSPEVQGGSYTF. The genes are TRBV6-6 and TRBJ1-2; 7 nucleotides align to TRBD1. The CDR3 covers 14 residues. The V and J ends lost 6 bases and 10 bases, in that order; junction bases with no gene match: 14. The germline gives CDR1 MNHNY, CDR2 SVGAGI (reference sequence).

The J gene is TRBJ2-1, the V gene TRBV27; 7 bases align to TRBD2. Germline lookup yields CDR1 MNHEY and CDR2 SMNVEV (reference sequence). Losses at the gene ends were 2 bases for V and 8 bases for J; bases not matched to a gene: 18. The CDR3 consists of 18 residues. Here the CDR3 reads CASSLDGIAGRAQDEQFF. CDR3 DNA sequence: TGTGCCAGCAGTTTAGACGGGATAGCGGGCCGGGCCCAGGATGAGCAGTTCTTC.

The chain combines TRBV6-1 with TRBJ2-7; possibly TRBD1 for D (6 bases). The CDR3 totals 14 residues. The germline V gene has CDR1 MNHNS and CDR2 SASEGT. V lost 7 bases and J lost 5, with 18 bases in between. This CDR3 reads CASKLDTGSNEQYF. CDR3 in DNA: TGTGCCAGCAAGTTAGATACAGGGAGTAACGAGCAGTACTTC.

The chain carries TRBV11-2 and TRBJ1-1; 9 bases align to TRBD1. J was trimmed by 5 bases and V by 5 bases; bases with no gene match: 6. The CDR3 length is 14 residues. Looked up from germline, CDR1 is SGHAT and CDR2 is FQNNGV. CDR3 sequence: CASSTRDRETEAFF. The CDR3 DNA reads TGTGCCAGCAGCACACGGGACAGGGAAACTGAAGCTTTCTTT.

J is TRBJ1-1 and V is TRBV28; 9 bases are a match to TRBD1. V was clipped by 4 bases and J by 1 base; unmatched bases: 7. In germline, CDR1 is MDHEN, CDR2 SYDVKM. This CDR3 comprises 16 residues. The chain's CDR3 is CASSSGTGSGNTEAFF. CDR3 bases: TGTGCCAGCAGTTCCGGGACAGGGTCAGGGAACACTGAAGCTTTCTTT.

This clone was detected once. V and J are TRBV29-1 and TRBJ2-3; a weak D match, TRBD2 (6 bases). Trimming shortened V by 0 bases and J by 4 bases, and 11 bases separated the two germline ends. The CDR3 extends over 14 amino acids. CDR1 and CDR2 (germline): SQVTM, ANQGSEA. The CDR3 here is CSVEDQPGADTQYF. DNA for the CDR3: TGCAGCGTTGAAGATCAACCGGGAGCAGATACGCAGTATTTT.

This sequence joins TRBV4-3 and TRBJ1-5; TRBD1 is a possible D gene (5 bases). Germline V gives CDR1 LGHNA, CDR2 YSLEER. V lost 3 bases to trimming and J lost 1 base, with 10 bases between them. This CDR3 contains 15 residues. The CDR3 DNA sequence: TGCGCCAGCAGCCAGCAGGGAGGCAGCAATCAGCCCCAGCATTTT. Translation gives CASSQQGGSNQPQHF.

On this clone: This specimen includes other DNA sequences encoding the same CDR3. CDR3 nucleotides: TGTGCCACCAGCAGCAAGGGGAGGGTGAATGAGCAGTTCTTC. Protein: CATSSKGRVNEQFF. The chain is built from TRBV15 and TRBJ2-1, with 7 nucleotides matching TRBD2. The germline V gene has CDR1 LNHNV and CDR2 YYDKDF (reference sequence). V trimming: 3 bases; J trimming: 7 bases; junction bases outside the gene matches: 6. This CDR3 has 14 residues.

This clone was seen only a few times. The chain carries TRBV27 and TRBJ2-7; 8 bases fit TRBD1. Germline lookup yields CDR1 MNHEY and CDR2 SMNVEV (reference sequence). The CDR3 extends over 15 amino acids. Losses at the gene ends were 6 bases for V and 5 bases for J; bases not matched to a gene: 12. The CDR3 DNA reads TGTGCCAGCAGGATTGACAGGGGAGTTTCCCACGAGCAGTACTTC. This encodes CASRIDRGVSHEQYF.

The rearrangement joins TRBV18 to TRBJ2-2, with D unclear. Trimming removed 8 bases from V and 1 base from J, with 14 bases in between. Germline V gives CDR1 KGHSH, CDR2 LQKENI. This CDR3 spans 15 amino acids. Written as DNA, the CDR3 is TGTGCCAGCAACCGAGGCGGCTTGAACACCGGGGAGCTGTTTTTT. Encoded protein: CASNRGGLNTGELFF.

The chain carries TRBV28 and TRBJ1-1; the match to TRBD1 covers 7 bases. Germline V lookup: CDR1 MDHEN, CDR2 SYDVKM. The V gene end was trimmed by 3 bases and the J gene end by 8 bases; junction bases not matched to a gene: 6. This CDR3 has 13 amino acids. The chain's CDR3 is CASSFSDRVEAFF. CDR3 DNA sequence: TGTGCCAGCAGTTTCAGCGACAGGGTAGAAGCTTTCTTT.